This T cell receptor (beta chain) was captured by sequencing in a study of blood T cell repertoires in COVID-19. About the research overall: Sites in the United States, Italy and Spain provided acute and convalescent COVID-19 samples. PBMCs, B-cell-depleted T cells, or T cells provided the cDNA or gDNA that made up the material.

Original handling: Estimation of nucleated cell counts relied on the amplification of reference gene primers. Assay used: immunoSEQ multiplex PCR; TCRdb lists only in-frame clones, some missing. V and J calls and clone size are as listed in that table; D and trimming were resolved from the DNA. The data show some 150,000 clones, roughly 80% seen once. Per the germline V gene, CDR1 is MNHEY and CDR2 is SVGAGI. Deletions cut 0 bases from V and 1 base from J, with 9 bases between. This CDR3 region has 15 residues. The chain joins TRBV6-5 to TRBJ1-1; D is unclear. The sequence came from a man at least 80 years old with acute or convalescent COVID-19. What was sequenced was peripheral blood. CDR3 residues: CASSYSSSANTEAFF. CDR3 DNA: TGTGCCAGCAGTTACTCGAGTAGTGCGAACACTGAAGCTTTCTTT.